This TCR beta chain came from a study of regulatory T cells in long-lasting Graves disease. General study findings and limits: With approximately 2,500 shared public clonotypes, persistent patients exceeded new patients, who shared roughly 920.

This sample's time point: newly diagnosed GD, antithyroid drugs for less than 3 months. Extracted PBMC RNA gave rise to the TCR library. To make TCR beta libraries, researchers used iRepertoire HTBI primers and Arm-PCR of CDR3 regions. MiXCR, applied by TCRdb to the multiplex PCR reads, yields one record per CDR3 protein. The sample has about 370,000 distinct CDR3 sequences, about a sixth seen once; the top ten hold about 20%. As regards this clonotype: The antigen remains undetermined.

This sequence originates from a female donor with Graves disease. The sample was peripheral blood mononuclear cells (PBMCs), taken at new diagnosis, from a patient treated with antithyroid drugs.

The CDR3 here is CASSQSNREISYGYTF. Written as DNA, the CDR3 is TGTGCCAGCAGCCAAAGCAACAGGGAGATTAGCTATGGCTACACCTTC. The chain combines TRBV3-1 with TRBJ1-2; perhaps TRBD1 as D (6 bases). V lost 2 bases to trimming and J lost 4 bases, with 17 bases between them. The germline V gene has CDR1 LGHDT and CDR2 YNNKEL (reference sequence). The CDR3 contains 16 residues.